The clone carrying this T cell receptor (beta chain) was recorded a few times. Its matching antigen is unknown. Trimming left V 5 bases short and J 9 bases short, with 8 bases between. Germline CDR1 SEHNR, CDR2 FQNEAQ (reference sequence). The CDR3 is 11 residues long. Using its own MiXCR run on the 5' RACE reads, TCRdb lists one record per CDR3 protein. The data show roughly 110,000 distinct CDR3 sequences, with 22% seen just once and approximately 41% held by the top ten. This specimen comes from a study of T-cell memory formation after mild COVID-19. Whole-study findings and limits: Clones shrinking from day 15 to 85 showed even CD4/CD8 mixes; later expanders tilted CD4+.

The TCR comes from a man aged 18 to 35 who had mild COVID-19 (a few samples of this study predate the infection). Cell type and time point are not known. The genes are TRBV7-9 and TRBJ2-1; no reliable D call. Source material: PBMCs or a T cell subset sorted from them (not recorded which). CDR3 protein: CASSVKPEQFF. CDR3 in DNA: TGTGCCAGCAGCGTAAAGCCTGAGCAGTTCTTC. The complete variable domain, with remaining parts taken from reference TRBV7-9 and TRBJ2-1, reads DTGVSQNPRHKITKRGQNVTFRCDPISEHNRLYWYRQTLGQGPEFLTYFQNEAQLEKSRLLSDRFSAERPKGSFSTLEIQRTEQGDSAMYLCASSVKPEQFFGPGTRLTVL.